The rows below give T cell receptor beta chains drawn from one sample of a study of cytomegalovirus exposure and HLA in healthy donors. Assay: immunoSEQ multiplex PCR; the TCRdb copy retains only in-frame clones and omits some. The repertoire has 100,000 to 150,000 clones, under 85% of them found once; the top ten carry about 8.3%. Sequenced: PBMCs. Every receptor here comes from a woman between 50 and 59 years old in good health and CMV-seropositive. CDR3s include the opening cysteine and the closing phenylalanine or tryptophan. Each record gives: J gene, V gene, D gene, CDR3 protein. D genes are given only for firm matches.

J gene: TRBJ1-4; V gene: TRBV7-6; D gene: -; CDR3 protein: CASSLRREHEKLFF
J gene: TRBJ2-7; V gene: TRBV7-2; D gene: -; CDR3 protein: CATSPAGMAYEQYF
J gene: TRBJ2-7; V gene: TRBV10-3; D gene: TRBD2; CDR3 protein: CAISSGLAGLDEQYF
J gene: TRBJ1-5; V gene: TRBV27; D gene: TRBD1; CDR3 protein: CAIGQGNQPQHF
J gene: TRBJ1-2; V gene: TRBV29-1; D gene: -; CDR3 protein: CSVEALTKTNYGYTF
J gene: TRBJ2-7; V gene: TRBV4-2; D gene: -; CDR3 protein: CASSQAGGAYEQYF
J gene: TRBJ2-5; V gene: TRBV7-2; D gene: -; CDR3 protein: CASSLYLETQYF
J gene: TRBJ1-1; V gene: TRBV5-1; D gene: TRBD1; CDR3 protein: CASSLGRTGSTEAFF
J gene: TRBJ2-5; V gene: TRBV9; D gene: TRBD2; CDR3 protein: CASSLQERGGGETQYF
J gene: TRBJ2-1; V gene: TRBV5-1; D gene: TRBD2; CDR3 protein: CASSLGRGAYNEQFF
J gene: TRBJ2-7; V gene: TRBV6-5; D gene: TRBD1; CDR3 protein: CASSYQGQGVNEQYF
J gene: TRBJ2-3; V gene: TRBV15; D gene: -; CDR3 protein: CATSRQGDTQYF
J gene: TRBJ1-2; V gene: TRBV21-1; D gene: -; CDR3 protein: CASSIPTGGYGYTF
J gene: TRBJ1-3; V gene: TRBV11-3; D gene: -; CDR3 protein: CASSPEGAGNTIYF
J gene: TRBJ1-5; V gene: TRBV10-3; D gene: -; CDR3 protein: CAISDGLSANQPQHF
J gene: TRBJ1-2; V gene: TRBV27; D gene: -; CDR3 protein: CASSLQQPRVANYGYTF
J gene: TRBJ1-5; V gene: TRBV27; D gene: -; CDR3 protein: CASSPDWGGNNQPQHF
J gene: TRBJ1-1; V gene: TRBV30; D gene: -; CDR3 protein: CAWRDWGDTEAFF
J gene: TRBJ2-7; V gene: TRBV4-3; D gene: -; CDR3 protein: CASSRGNWYF
J gene: TRBJ2-1; V gene: TRBV18; D gene: TRBD2; CDR3 protein: CASSPGLAGGQDEQFF
J gene: TRBJ1-5; V gene: TRBV18; D gene: -; CDR3 protein: CASSLRTDYSNQPQHF
J gene: TRBJ2-1; V gene: TRBV5-1; D gene: TRBD2; CDR3 protein: CASSLQWTSAINEQFF